Below are 22 T cell receptor beta chains sequenced from a single sample in a study of somatic mutations in cytotoxic T cells in rheumatoid arthritis (dated by TCRdb to about 2017). Library prep was done by the immunoSEQ multiplex PCR assay. TCRdb mirrors the immuneACCESS table, restricted to in-frame sequences. Some clones are absent from its copies; in checked studies, under half trace to an unresolved V gene, and the reason for the others is unknown. Counted in this sample were under 20,000 clones; just under 75% of them appeared once. The ten largest make up roughly 13% of the sample. The sequenced sample consisted of CD8+ T cells sorted from blood. Receptors originate from an adult with rheumatoid arthritis.

Comments on this clone: Mismatch with germline at one junction end may stem from a read error. The chain is built from TRBV5-6 and TRBJ2-2; D may be TRBD1 (5 bases). The CDR3 runs 16 residues. Germline CDR1 SGHDT, CDR2 YYEEEE. In DNA form, the CDR3 reads TGTGCCAGCAGATTGGCGGAGCAGGGCGGCACCGGGGAGCTGTTTTTT. Protein: CASRLAEQGGTGELFF.

J is TRBJ2-3 and V is TRBV11-2; tentative D call: TRBD1 (6 bases). The CDR3 contains 14 residues. V was cut by 6 bases and J by 6 bases, with 16 bases left in between. Germline values: CDR1 SGHAT, CDR2 FQNNGV. The CDR3 coding sequence is TGTGCCAGCAGGACCCCGGACAGAACGGATACGCAGTATTTT. It translates to CASRTPDRTDTQYF.

The genes are TRBV5-1 and TRBJ2-7; a weak D match, TRBD2 (6 bases). CDR3 length: 14 residues. Germline-derived CDR1 and CDR2 are SGHRS and YFSETQ. The germline V and J ends were trimmed by 2 bases and 0 bases, with 9 bases remaining between them. CDR3 in amino acids: CASSFYGGSYEQYF. The DNA of the CDR3 is TGCGCCAGCAGCTTTTACGGGGGCTCCTACGAGCAGTACTTC.

The chain employs TRBV7-9 and TRBJ2-7, with a possible D match to TRBD2 (5 bases). This CDR3 is 10 amino acids long. With 8 bases removed from V and 6 bases from J, the gap between germline ends came to 8 bases. Germline assignment: CDR1 SEHNR and CDR2 FQNEAQ (reference sequence). This CDR3 is CASGLREQYF. The CDR3, as DNA: TGTGCCAGCGGACTCCGCGAGCAGTACTTC.

This clone has only a few counts. The chain combines TRBV28 with TRBJ1-5, with a weak D call TRBD1 (5 bases). Trimming shortened V by 2 bases and J by 0 bases, and 20 bases separated the two germline ends. This CDR3 is 19 amino acids long. Germline loops: CDR1 MDHEN, CDR2 SYDVKM. This CDR3 reads CASSLEGAGGRLSNQPQHF. CDR3 nucleotide sequence: TGTGCCAGCAGTTTAGAAGGGGCGGGGGGACGCCTTAGCAATCAGCCCCAGCATTTT. Drawing the rest from reference TRBV28 and TRBJ1-5, the complete variable domain is DVKVTQSSRYLVKRTGEKVFLECVQDMDHENMFWYRQDPGLGLRLIYFSYDVKMKEKGDIPEGYSVSREKKERFSLILESASTNQTSMYLCASSLEGAGGRLSNQPQHFGDGTRLSIL.

V usage is TRBV29-1 and J usage is TRBJ2-3; TRBD2 aligns across 11 bases. V shed 2 bases and J 9 bases; nucleotides not matched to a gene: 16. This CDR3 region has 17 residues. Germline CDR1 reads SQVTM; CDR2 reads ANQGSEA. The CDR3 region is CSVETRQLAGDEKTQYF. The CDR3 DNA reads as TGCAGCGTTGAAACGCGACAACTAGCGGGGGACGAGAAGACGCAGTATTTT.

J is TRBJ2-1 and V is TRBV2; 11 bases agree with TRBD2. CDR3 length: 15 amino acids. Germline CDR1 is SNHLY and CDR2 is FYNNEI. The V gene end was trimmed by 6 bases and the J gene end by 9 bases; junction bases not matched to a gene: 10. CDR3 loop: CASRGSGGVGVEQFF. CDR3 bases: TGTGCCAGCAGAGGTAGCGGGGGGGTTGGCGTTGAGCAGTTCTTC.

This rearrangement joins TRBV9 to TRBJ2-7; a weak D match, TRBD1 (6 bases). The CDR3 sequence is 14 residues long. Trimming took 0 bases from V and 3 from J, leaving 10 bases between them. The germline gives CDR1 SGDLS, CDR2 YYNGEE. CDR3 protein: CASSVGRGIYEQYF. The CDR3 region has the DNA TGTGCCAGCAGCGTAGGCAGGGGAATCTACGAGCAGTACTTC.

V and J are TRBV19 and TRBJ2-1; D is perhaps TRBD1 (5 bases). CDR3 length: 14 amino acids. Germline values: CDR1 LNHDA, CDR2 SQIVND (reference sequence). V was cut by 5 bases and J by 0 bases, with 8 bases left in between. CDR3 DNA sequence: TGTGCCAGTAGTCGACAGAGCTCCTACAATGAGCAGTTCTTC. It translates to CASSRQSSYNEQFF.

This chain uses TRBV11-2 with TRBJ2-7; D may be TRBD1 (6 bases). This CDR3 region has 15 residues. Germline V gene data show CDR1 as SGHAT and CDR2 as FQNNGV. The V end was cut by 1 base, the J end by 4 bases, with 14 bases between. The CDR3, as DNA: TGTGCCAGCAGCTTAGTCACGGGGCAGGGGTACGAGCAGTACTTC. Amino acids: CASSLVTGQGYEQYF.

This clone appeared once. The chain employs TRBV27 and TRBJ2-5, with D unresolved. The V and J ends lost 7 bases and 1 base respectively, with 13 bases between them. Germline V gene data show CDR1 as MNHEY and CDR2 as SMNVEV (reference sequence). The CDR3 spans 14 residues. CDR3 nucleotide sequence: TGTGCCAGCAAGGAACAGCTCCTCCAAGAGACCCAGTACTTC. Amino acids: CASKEQLLQETQYF.

The V and J genes are TRBV11-2 and TRBJ1-5; no definite D call. CDR1 is SGHAT and CDR2 is FQNNGV in the germline V gene. The CDR3 has 15 amino acids. Trimming took off 0 bases at V and 2 bases at J, with 8 bases between the two ends. CDR3 in DNA: TGTGCCAGCAGCTTAGAGGCAGCCGGCAATCAGCCCCAGCATTTT. Translation: CASSLEAAGNQPQHF.

This clone was detected only once. The gene calls are TRBV7-9 and TRBJ2-7; no firm D call. Germline V CDR1 and CDR2: SEHNR, FQNEAQ (reference sequence). V dropped 3 bases and J dropped 0 bases, with 9 bases sitting between them. The CDR3 totals 14 residues. The CDR3 nucleotides are TGTGCCAGCAGCTTCGGGCAGGCCTCCTACGAGCAGTACTTC. Translation: CASSFGQASYEQYF.

In this sample, this clone turned up a few times. The chain joins TRBV2 to TRBJ2-7; possible D gene TRBD1, 6 bases. Trimming took off 5 bases at V and 4 bases at J, with 12 bases between the two ends. The CDR3 spans 13 residues. The germline V gene encodes CDR1 SNHLY and CDR2 FYNNEI. CDR3: CASSTGRGYEQYF. The CDR3, as DNA: TGTGCCAGCAGTACGGGCAGGGGATACGAGCAGTACTTC.

The CDR3 loop is CASSPKFRVGNTIYF. Written as DNA, the CDR3 is TGTGCCAGCAGCCCCAAGTTCCGGGTCGGGAACACCATATATTTT. The gene calls are TRBV7-9 and TRBJ1-3; D gene uncertain. Germline V gene sequence: CDR1 SEHNR, CDR2 FQNEAQ (reference sequence). V was cut by 5 bases and J by 7 bases, with 18 bases left in between. The CDR3 is 15 residues long.

The CDR3 is CASSRQYTGELFF. In DNA form, the CDR3 reads TGTGCCAGCAGTCGACAGTACACCGGGGAGCTGTTTTTT. This rearrangement joins TRBV28 to TRBJ2-2, with D possibly TRBD1 on 5 matching bases. Germline V gene lookup returns CDR1 MDHEN and CDR2 SYDVKM. V was trimmed by 5 bases and J by 3 bases, leaving 7 bases between them. This CDR3 comprises 13 residues.

V usage is TRBV19 and J usage is TRBJ2-7; TRBD2 aligns across 9 bases. V was clipped by 8 bases and J by 4 bases; unmatched bases: 12. The CDR3 has 15 residues. CDR1 LNHDA and CDR2 SQIVND come from the germline V gene (reference sequence). CDR3 loop: CASREVSSGVYEQYF. CDR3 coding DNA: TGTGCCAGTCGCGAGGTGTCTAGCGGGGTGTACGAGCAGTACTTC.

This clone was recorded a few times. The chain links TRBV9 to TRBJ1-1; D ambiguous. The CDR3 covers 13 residues. CDR1 SGDLS and CDR2 YYNGEE come from the germline V gene. Trimming pared 5 bases from V and 0 bases from J, leaving 8 bases between. CDR3 protein: CASRPRMNTEAFF. The DNA of the CDR3 is TGTGCCAGCAGACCTAGGATGAACACTGAAGCTTTCTTT.

The gene calls are TRBV6-5 and TRBJ2-1, with 10 bases fitting TRBD2. This CDR3 has 15 amino acids. Germline V gives CDR1 MNHEY, CDR2 SVGAGI. The V and J ends lost 5 bases and 7 bases, in that order; junction bases with no gene match: 8. CDR3 bases: TGTGCCAGCAGTAAGAGCGGGGGGGCGGGGAATGAGCAGTTCTTC. Protein: CASSKSGGAGNEQFF.

V and J are TRBV6-1 and TRBJ2-7; D is perhaps TRBD1 (6 bases). Per germline, CDR1 MNHNS and CDR2 SASEGT. V was trimmed by 0 bases and J by 1 base, leaving 10 bases between them. CDR3 size: 15 residues. This chain's CDR3 is CASSEATGQSYEQYF. The CDR3 coding sequence is TGTGCCAGCAGTGAAGCGACAGGACAGTCCTACGAGCAGTACTTC.

The rearrangement uses TRBV10-2 and TRBJ2-1, with TRBD2 identical over 11 bases. J was trimmed by 1 base and V by 2 bases; bases with no gene match: 1. In germline, CDR1 is WSHSY, CDR2 SAAADI. The CDR3 spans 16 residues. The chain's CDR3 is CASSETSGGSYNEQFF. Here the CDR3 DNA reads TGCGCCAGCAGTGAGACTAGCGGGGGATCCTACAATGAGCAGTTCTTC.

This clone was recorded a few times. The J gene is TRBJ1-6, the V gene TRBV13; D is undetermined. There are 16 residues in the CDR3. CDR1 and CDR2 (germline): PRHDT, FYEKMQ (reference sequence). V shed 1 base and J shed 9 bases, with 16 bases lying between them. DNA for the CDR3: TGTGCCAGCAGCTTAGAGCGGGGTTCAGGATCTTCACCCCTCCACTTT. This codes for CASSLERGSGSSPLHF.